One T cell receptor (beta chain) is described in this entry. Its antigen is still unknown. The record originates from a study of CD4 T cell repertoires in COVID-19. Study-wide background: Other coronavirus spike proteins restimulated relabeled CFSE-low cells expanded with IL-2 for roughly eleven days. General study points: In SARS-CoV and/or HKU1 spike cultures, between roughly 6.5 and 26% of SARS-CoV-2 clonotypes reappeared. Sharing of several most expanded SARS-CoV-2-reactive clonotypes across memory subsets suggested intraclonal diversification.

The memory T cells were sequenced right after ex vivo isolation, without culture. The CDR3 has 15 amino acids. Germline V gene lookup returns CDR1 LGHNA and CDR2 YNFKEQ. V dropped 4 bases and J dropped 0 bases, with 11 bases sitting between them. Profiling relied on immunoSEQ multiplex PCR, and the TCRdb table lists in-frame clones only, not all of them. The data hold tens of thousands of clones, with around 87% observed a single time. The receptor comes from a human donor who had COVID-19. The sequenced sample was central memory CD4+ T cells from blood, obtained before the COVID-19 pandemic. The chain carries TRBV4-2 and TRBJ2-3; D is undetermined. CDR3 sequence reads: CASSPSYPSTDTQYF. CDR3 in DNA: TGTGCCAGCAGCCCTTCCTACCCTAGCACAGATACGCAGTATTTT.